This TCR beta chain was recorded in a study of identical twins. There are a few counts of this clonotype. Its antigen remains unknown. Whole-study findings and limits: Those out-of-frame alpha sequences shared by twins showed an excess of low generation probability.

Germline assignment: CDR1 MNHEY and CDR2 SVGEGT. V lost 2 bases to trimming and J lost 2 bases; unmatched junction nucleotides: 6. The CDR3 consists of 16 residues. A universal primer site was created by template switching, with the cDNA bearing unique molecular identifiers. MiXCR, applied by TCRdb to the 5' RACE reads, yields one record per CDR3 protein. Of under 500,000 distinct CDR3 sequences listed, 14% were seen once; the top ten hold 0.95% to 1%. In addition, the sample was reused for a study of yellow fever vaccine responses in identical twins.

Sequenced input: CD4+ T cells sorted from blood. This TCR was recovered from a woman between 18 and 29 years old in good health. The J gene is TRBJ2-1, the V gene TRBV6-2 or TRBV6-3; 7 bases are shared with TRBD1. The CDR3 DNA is TGTGCCAGCAGTTACCTCAGAGGGACAGCCTACAATGAGCAGTTCTTC. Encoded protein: CASSYLRGTAYNEQFF.